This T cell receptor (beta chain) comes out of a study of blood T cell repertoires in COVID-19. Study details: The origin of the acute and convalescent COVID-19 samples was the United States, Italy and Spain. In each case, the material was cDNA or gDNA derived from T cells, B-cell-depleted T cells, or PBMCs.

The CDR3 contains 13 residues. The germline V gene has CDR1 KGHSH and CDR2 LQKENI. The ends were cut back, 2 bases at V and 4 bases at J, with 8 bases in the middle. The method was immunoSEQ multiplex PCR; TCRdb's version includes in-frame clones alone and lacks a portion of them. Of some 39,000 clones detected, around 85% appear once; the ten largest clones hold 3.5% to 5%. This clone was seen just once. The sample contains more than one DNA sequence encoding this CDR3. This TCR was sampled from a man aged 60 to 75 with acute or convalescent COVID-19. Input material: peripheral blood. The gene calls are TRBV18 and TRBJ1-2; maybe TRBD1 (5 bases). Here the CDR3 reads CASSPDSSYGYTF. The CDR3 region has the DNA TGTGCCAGCTCACCAGACAGCAGCTATGGCTACACCTTC.